The clone carrying this T cell receptor beta chain was found a few times. Its antigen is undetermined. Germline V lookup: CDR1 MNHEY, CDR2 SVGAGI. The CDR3 has 15 residues. The trim removed 2 bases at V and 3 bases at J, leaving 4 bases unmatched. Graves' hyperthyroidism is called stable when ophthalmopathy does not progress within 18 months. Clinical symptoms, serum thyroxine, TRAb, thyroid ultrasound and orbital computed tomography informed diagnoses. This specimen comes from a study of T cells in Graves' hyperthyroidism and ophthalmopathy. General study findings and limits: Model output signaled ophthalmopathy a median approximately 6.2 months ahead of onset.

The source material, RNA transcripts, was used to amplify TCR beta CDR3 regions. During a first-round RT-PCR of the TCR CDR3, the HTBI primer set was used. TCRdb called the multiplex PCR reads again in MiXCR, with one record for every CDR3 protein. The repertoire holds roughly 300,000 distinct CDR3 sequences, with 11% to 15% as singletons. The source is a woman aged 30 to 39 with Graves' hyperthyroidism. The rearrangement joins TRBV6-5 to TRBJ2-1; TRBD1 aligns across 7 bases. Sequencing was performed on blood. DNA for the CDR3: TGTGCCAGCAGTTACCGGGACAGAATCTACAATGAGCAGTTCTTC. This sequence encodes CASSYRDRIYNEQFF.